Many counts were recorded for the clone carrying this T cell receptor (beta chain). The antigen remains unidentified. This entry comes from a study of T-cell reconstitution after alpha-beta-depleted transplantation in children. Study outcomes and limitations: Approximately two months post-transplant, alpha-beta T cells reportedly originated from several hundred expanded graft clones. From newly produced T cells came most of the T-cell counts and diversity one year after transplant. Recipient T cells and thymic progenitors that survived gave rise to the high TCRbeta diversity observed at day 60 in some patients.

Unique molecular identifiers tagged the TCRbeta library. TCRdb independently ran MiXCR on the PCR reads; one entry per CDR3 protein. Here the sample spans around 700,000 distinct CDR3 sequences, roughly 14% being singletons. V lost 2 bases, J lost 6 bases, and 10 bases lay in between. Germline-derived CDR1 and CDR2 are SQVTM and ANQGSEA. The CDR3 is made up of 12 amino acids. This TCR was recovered from a girl aged 2-10 years with congenital amegakaryocytic thrombocytopenia, due to receive a stem cell transplant. Sequenced material: PBMCs, taken before TCRalphabeta/CD19-depleted stem cell transplant. This chain links TRBV29-1 with TRBJ1-2; no clear D gene. In nucleotides, the CDR3 is TGCAGCGTTGAATGGTACGGGGATGGCTACACCTTC. It is translated as CSVEWYGDGYTF.